These T cell receptor beta chains were read from a single sample in a study of cytomegalovirus exposure and HLA in healthy donors. Using immunoSEQ multiplex PCR, the repertoire was profiled, and TCRdb retains in-frame clones only, with some absent. The table has 100,000 to 150,000 clones, around 74% seen once. The specimen was PBMCs. The receptors derive from a man aged 55 to 70 in good health and CMV-seropositive. Both conserved end residues are part of each CDR3. Fields, in order: J gene, D gene, clone size, V gene, CDR3 protein, CDR3 DNA. The D gene is left open where the match is weak. Expanded clones are given a class, and other clones once, few, many or no size at all.

>TRBJ2-7|TRBD1|.|TRBV28
CASRGQGGSSYEQYF
TGTGCCAGCAGGGGACAGGGGGGCAGCTCCTACGAGCAGTACTTC
>TRBJ2-7|TRBD2|.|TRBV30
CAWSRSGARARQISYEQYF
TGTGCCTGGAGCCGCAGCGGGGCGCGGGCCAGACAGATTTCCTACGAGCAGTACTTC
>TRBJ2-7|TRBD1|.|TRBV18
CASSPARQGPSTYEQYF
TGTGCCAGCTCACCCGCCCGACAGGGGCCCTCTACCTACGAGCAGTACTTC
>TRBJ1-1|TRBD1|few|TRBV2
CASRQGGLLESPEAFF
TGTGCCAGCCGACAGGGGGGGTTACTCGAGTCCCCTGAAGCTTTCTTT
>TRBJ2-2|TRBD2|.|TRBV11-2
CASSLAGGRTGELFF
TGTGCCAGCAGCTTAGCGGGAGGGCGGACCGGGGAGCTGTTTTTT
>TRBJ1-1|.|.|TRBV7-3
CASSPFARYEAFF
TGTGCCAGCAGCCCATTTGCACGGTACGAAGCTTTCTTT
>TRBJ1-1|.|.|TRBV5-6
CASSWEEGATEAFF
TGTGCCAGCAGCTGGGAAGAGGGAGCCACTGAAGCTTTCTTT
>TRBJ1-5|TRBD1|once|TRBV10-3
CAIRRGQGQPQHF
TGTGCCATCAGAAGGGGACAGGGCCAGCCCCAGCATTTT
>TRBJ2-3|TRBD2|few|TRBV5-6
CASSFPLAVGTDTQYF
TGTGCCAGCAGCTTCCCCCTAGCGGTGGGCACAGATACGCAGTATTTT
>TRBJ1-4|.|once|TRBV30
CAWSQGPRGKLFF
TGTGCCTGGAGCCAGGGGCCGAGAGGAAAACTGTTTTTT
>TRBJ2-7|.|.|TRBV11-2
CASSLQGGYEQYF
TGTGCCAGCAGCTTACAGGGGGGATACGAGCAGTACTTC
>TRBJ2-2|.|.|TRBV6-6
CASRQTPITGELFF
TGTGCCAGCAGGCAGACTCCTATCACCGGGGAGCTGTTTTTT
>TRBJ1-4|TRBD1|.|TRBV7-9
CASSENRGLSEKLFF
TGTGCCAGCAGCGAAAACAGGGGTTTAAGTGAAAAACTGTTTTTT
>TRBJ2-7|.|once|TRBV30
CAYYAQGGRYEQYF
TGTGCCTACTATGCCCAGGGGGGTAGGTACGAGCAGTACTTC
>TRBJ1-2|.|once|TRBV7-9
CASSLEAALYGYTF
TGTGCCAGCAGCTTGGAGGCCGCTCTCTATGGCTACACCTTC